This entry features one T cell receptor (beta chain) sequence. The antigen is unknown. Produced via immunoSEQ multiplex PCR; TCRdb's table is partial and in-frame only. The repertoire includes over 1.4 million clones, 96% of them detected once, and roughly 1.1% sits in the top ten. This record belongs to a study of shared clonotypes between healthy human individuals. Regarding the study as a whole: In several donors, around 4.8% of naive CD4 clonotypes appeared in common.

CDR1 SGHTA and CDR2 FQGNSA come from the germline V gene. This CDR3 comprises 14 residues. V was shortened by 5 bases and J by 8 bases, with 16 bases between the two germline ends. V and J are TRBV7-2 and TRBJ1-5; D call uncertain. The source of this sequence is a man aged 30 to 39 in good health. The source material was naive CD4+ T cells sorted from blood. Subset of the sample: CD45RA+ positively selected. CDR3 amino acids: CASSPGLLPEPQHF. The DNA of the CDR3 is TGTGCCAGCAGCCCAGGTCTACTTCCCGAGCCCCAGCATTTT. The full variable domain, in which reference TRBV7-2 and TRBJ1-5 provide the parts outside the CDR3, is GAGVSQSPSNKVTEKGKDVELRCDPISGHTALYWYRQSLGQGLEFLIYFQGNSAPDKSGLPSDRFSAERTGGSVSTLTIQRTQQEDSAVYLCASSPGLLPEPQHFGDGTRLSIL.